These T cell receptor beta chains were read from a single sample in a study of OX40 agonist ivuxolimab in advanced cancers. Repertoires were generated with immunoSEQ multiplex PCR, while TCRdb's copy carries only in-frame clones and drops some. The profile shows 26,000 or so clones, about 81% of them singletons. Material: CD4+ or CD8+ T cells sorted from blood, obtained in a trial of the OX40 agonist ivuxolimab. The receptors were sampled from an adult with an advanced solid tumor such as melanoma, head and neck, liver or kidney cancer. Both conserved end residues are part of each CDR3.

j_call: TRBJ1-6; v_call: TRBV9; cdr3_aa: CASSVEGAWNSPLHF
j_call: TRBJ1-3; v_call: TRBV5-6; cdr3_aa: CASSLDRAGNTIYF
j_call: TRBJ1-1; v_call: TRBV7-8; cdr3_aa: CASSYNRENTEAFF
j_call: TRBJ2-7; v_call: TRBV11-3; cdr3_aa: CASRGPGQKQYEQYF
j_call: TRBJ2-7; v_call: TRBV14; cdr3_aa: CASSQWDRGPLEQYF
j_call: TRBJ2-7; v_call: TRBV5-1; cdr3_aa: CASSPSTSGAPEQYF
j_call: TRBJ2-3; v_call: TRBV4-2; cdr3_aa: CASSQEGGTTDTQYF
j_call: TRBJ2-5; v_call: TRBV11-3; cdr3_aa: CASSLYRGLTETQYF
j_call: TRBJ2-7; v_call: TRBV6-6; cdr3_aa: CASIISAGGAYEQYF
j_call: TRBJ2-3; v_call: TRBV4-1; cdr3_aa: CASSPSSLAMDTQYF
j_call: TRBJ1-1; v_call: TRBV15; cdr3_aa: CATTGGRTEAFF
j_call: TRBJ1-2; v_call: TRBV7-8; cdr3_aa: CASSLASPIGFYGYTF
j_call: TRBJ2-7; v_call: TRBV7-8; cdr3_aa: CASSLLGGDPSYEQYF
j_call: TRBJ1-1; v_call: TRBV6-6; cdr3_aa: CASGLDREDFTEAFF
j_call: TRBJ1-2; v_call: TRBV6-5; cdr3_aa: CASSGRDTPNYGYTF
j_call: TRBJ2-7; v_call: TRBV5-4; cdr3_aa: CASAGVSGEQYF
j_call: TRBJ2-3; v_call: TRBV19; cdr3_aa: CASSETATDTQYF
j_call: TRBJ2-1; v_call: TRBV6-5; cdr3_aa: CASSLGYEQFF
j_call: TRBJ1-2; v_call: TRBV5-8; cdr3_aa: CASSGQGSPRNYGYTF
j_call: TRBJ2-7; v_call: TRBV18; cdr3_aa: CASSPPWGGSSYEQYF
j_call: TRBJ1-1; v_call: TRBV27; cdr3_aa: CASSLSGTMEAFF
j_call: TRBJ2-1; v_call: TRBV27; cdr3_aa: CASSPHSGSVSYNEQFF
j_call: TRBJ2-4; v_call: TRBV13; cdr3_aa: CASRLNPENIQYF
j_call: TRBJ2-7; v_call: TRBV7-2; cdr3_aa: CASSFYLGLEQYF
j_call: TRBJ1-2; v_call: TRBV9; cdr3_aa: CASSAPGSGPFLTNYGYTF
j_call: TRBJ2-7; v_call: TRBV6-5; cdr3_aa: CASSSRDRTYEQYF
j_call: TRBJ2-7; v_call: TRBV27; cdr3_aa: CASSLGAGYEQYF
j_call: TRBJ2-7; v_call: TRBV11-2; cdr3_aa: CASSVGATYEQYF
j_call: TRBJ2-7; v_call: TRBV15; cdr3_aa: CATSREEGRGDEQYF
j_call: TRBJ2-5; v_call: TRBV7-6; cdr3_aa: CASSLFGYQETQYF
j_call: TRBJ1-3; v_call: TRBV9; cdr3_aa: CASSTPGQGAVGNTIYF
j_call: TRBJ1-5; v_call: TRBV6-5; cdr3_aa: CASSYVAGNQPQHF
j_call: TRBJ2-2; v_call: TRBV7-2; cdr3_aa: CASSTEESTGELFF
j_call: TRBJ2-7; v_call: TRBV13; cdr3_aa: CASSLGRGAYEQYF
j_call: TRBJ2-7; v_call: TRBV19; cdr3_aa: CASSLELGSGGSYEQYF
j_call: TRBJ1-1; v_call: TRBV6-1; cdr3_aa: CASRPGQGSSGEAFF
j_call: TRBJ2-1; v_call: TRBV4-3; cdr3_aa: CASSLTSGPYNEQFF
j_call: TRBJ2-7; v_call: TRBV7-9; cdr3_aa: CASSLAGTPYEQYF
j_call: TRBJ2-5; v_call: TRBV4-1; cdr3_aa: CASSPLAGGGETQYF
j_call: TRBJ2-7; v_call: TRBV19; cdr3_aa: CATGQDETYEQYF
j_call: TRBJ2-7; v_call: TRBV30; cdr3_aa: CAWSYGRGPYEQYF
j_call: TRBJ2-7; v_call: TRBV7-9; cdr3_aa: CASSLGTGGLEQYF
j_call: TRBJ2-1; v_call: TRBV6-1; cdr3_aa: CASRGAGQVNNEQFF
j_call: TRBJ2-1; v_call: TRBV7-2; cdr3_aa: CASSSRDRNSYNEQFF
j_call: TRBJ2-5; v_call: TRBV11-2; cdr3_aa: CASSPEPGGLALRETQYF
j_call: TRBJ2-1; v_call: TRBV5-5; cdr3_aa: CASSLFDNEQFF
j_call: TRBJ1-3; v_call: TRBV28; cdr3_aa: CASRAGNTIYF
j_call: TRBJ1-5; v_call: TRBV30; cdr3_aa: CAWSVLRGGDQPQHF
j_call: TRBJ2-1; v_call: TRBV10-3; cdr3_aa: CAIKMTGGESYNEQFF
j_call: TRBJ1-5; v_call: TRBV4-1; cdr3_aa: CASSQEARDQPQHF
j_call: TRBJ1-4; v_call: TRBV28; cdr3_aa: CASSLGGHATNEKLFF
j_call: TRBJ2-7; v_call: TRBV28; cdr3_aa: CASSFAGIYEQYF
j_call: TRBJ2-3; v_call: TRBV9; cdr3_aa: CASSPQGGSKIDTQYF
j_call: TRBJ1-2; v_call: TRBV5-8; cdr3_aa: CASSLLGGNYGYTF